Listed here are 11 T cell receptor beta chains from one sample, sequenced in a study of early T cells in non-severe SARS-CoV-2 infection. A single record per CDR3 protein comes from TCRdb applying MiXCR to the 5' RACE reads. The sample contains 30,000 to 45,000 distinct CDR3 sequences, 9.9% of which appear only once. The sequencing sample was made of whole blood. The receptors derive from an adult who was a healthcare worker with PCR-confirmed SARS-CoV-2 infection or an uninfected control (not recorded which).

This clonotype was recorded a few times. The chain carries TRBV10-2 and TRBJ1-2; D unclear. The germline CDR1 and CDR2 sequences are WSHSY and SAAADI. The V end was cut by 8 bases, the J end by 4 bases, with 14 bases between. The length of the CDR3 is 13 residues. CDR3 protein: CASGPSELYGYTF. DNA of the CDR3: TGCGCCAGCGGTCCTTCAGAACTCTATGGCTACACCTTC.

The count of this clonotype is one. The V gene is TRBV7-9, the J gene TRBJ1-1, with D unclear. Germline CDR1 SEHNR, CDR2 FQNEAQ (reference sequence). Trimming left V 5 bases short and J 8 bases short, with 9 bases between. The CDR3 covers 11 residues. The CDR3 bases are TGTGCCAGCAGCGTCGTGGGCGAAGCTTTCTTT. Its translation: CASSVVGEAFF.

At least ten counts were recorded for this clonotype. The rearrangement joins TRBV6-2 or TRBV6-3 to TRBJ2-1, with D hard to call. With 5 bases removed from V and 13 bases from J, the gap between germline ends came to 15 bases. The germline CDR1 and CDR2 sequences are MNHEY and SVGEGT. This CDR3 region has 12 residues. The DNA for the CDR3 is TGTGCCAGCAGTCGGCCCCCCGCCGACCAGTTCTTC. Amino acid sequence: CASSRPPADQFF.

On this clonotype: It may be a read error: a sequence one base away is much more abundant. The conserved closing phenylalanine or tryptophan is absent in this CDR3, likely reflecting a read error. The V call is TRBV28, the J call TRBJ2-5, with unresolved D. Trimming removed 6 bases at V and 1 base at J, with 3 bases between. The germline CDR1 and CDR2 sequences are MDHEN and SYDVKM. The CDR3 sequence is 11 residues long. CDR3 DNA sequence: TGTGCCAGCAGAGCCCAAGAGACCCAGTACCTC. Protein sequence: CASRAQETQYL.

The rearrangement links TRBV19 to TRBJ2-7, with D unclear. The CDR3 has 15 residues. V lost 5 bases to trimming and J lost 0 bases, with 14 bases between them. The germline V gene has CDR1 LNHDA and CDR2 SQIVND (reference sequence). The CDR3 DNA follows: TGTGCCAGTAGTGCGACCCGTCGAAGCTCCTACGAGCAGTACTTC. Protein product: CASSATRRSSYEQYF.

V and J are TRBV6-6 and TRBJ1-5; 7 positions agree with TRBD1. V gave up 6 bases and J gave up 2 bases; unmatched junction bases: 4. The CDR3 sequence is 14 residues long. Germline V gene data show CDR1 as MNHNY and CDR2 as SVGAGI (reference sequence). CDR3 coding DNA: TGTGCCAGCAGCACAGGGGACGGCAATCAGCCCCAGCATTTT. This gives the protein CASSTGDGNQPQHF.

This clonotype was seen a handful of times. This chain joins TRBV11-2 and TRBJ1-1; D remains ambiguous. The CDR3 extends over 14 amino acids. The germline gives CDR1 SGHAT, CDR2 FQNNGV. V dropped 0 bases and J dropped 0 bases, with 5 bases sitting between them. This CDR3 reads CASSLDIMNTEAFF. The CDR3 region has the DNA TGTGCCAGCAGCTTAGATATTATGAACACTGAAGCTTTCTTT.

This clonotype was counted ten times or more. The chain recombines TRBV16 with TRBJ1-5; TRBD1 might be the D (6 bases). V lost 4 bases and J 6 bases, leaving 16 bases between the germline ends. The CDR3 is 15 residues long. Germline CDR1 KGHSY, CDR2 FQNENV. Here the CDR3 DNA reads TGTGCCAGCAGCCCGGTGGGGGGGGCGGTTCAGCCCCAGCATTTT. Protein: CASSPVGGAVQPQHF. Full variable domain (remainder filled in from reference TRBV16 and TRBJ1-5): GEEVAQTPKHLVRGEGQKAKLYCAPIKGHSYVFWYQQVLKNEFKFLISFQNENVFDETGMPKERFSAKCLPNSPCSLEIQATKLEDSAVYFCASSPVGGAVQPQHFGDGTRLSIL.

This clonotype has a count of ten or more. The chain couples TRBV6-5 to TRBJ2-2, with a possible D match to TRBD1 (6 bases). Germline lookup yields CDR1 MNHEY and CDR2 SVGAGI. Trimming pared 7 bases from V and 2 bases from J, leaving 14 bases between. This CDR3 has 15 amino acids. This CDR3 is CASKVTGLNTGELFF. In DNA, the CDR3 is TGTGCCAGCAAGGTGACAGGACTTAACACCGGGGAGCTGTTTTTT.

This clonotype has at least ten counts. V usage is TRBV6-6 and J usage is TRBJ2-7; 7 nucleotides line up with TRBD1. Per the germline V gene, CDR1 is MNHNY and CDR2 is SVGAGI (reference sequence). The CDR3 loop spans 14 amino acids. Trimming took 0 bases from V and 2 from J; bases not matched to a gene: 1. This CDR3 reads CASSYSGTAYEQYF. Here the CDR3 DNA reads TGTGCCAGCAGTTACTCGGGGACAGCCTACGAGCAGTACTTC.

The J gene is TRBJ2-5, the V gene TRBV20-1, with D maybe TRBD2 (6 bases). The V and J ends lost 6 bases and 5 bases respectively, with 13 bases between them. The CDR3 extends over 12 amino acids. Germline V gene lookup returns CDR1 DFQATT and CDR2 SNEGSKA (reference sequence). The CDR3 coding sequence is TGCAGTGCCACCACTAGCCGGGAGACCCAGTACTTC. Its translation: CSATTSRETQYF.